The T cell receptor (beta chain) described here comes from a study of blood T cell repertoires in COVID-19. The V and J ends lost 2 bases and 8 bases, in that order; junction bases with no gene match: 3. This CDR3 region has 15 residues. Germline V CDR1 and CDR2: MDHEN, SYDVKM. Libraries were prepared by immunoSEQ multiplex PCR; TCRdb keeps only in-frame clonotypes and omits some of them. The sample records 85,000 to 95,000 clones, approximately 88% being singletons. Material: peripheral blood. The V call is TRBV28, the J call TRBJ1-6; TRBD1 aligns across 10 bases. The TCR sequence derives from a man aged 60 to 69 with COVID-19, enrolled during active disease. DNA for the CDR3: TGTGCCAGCAGTTTAGGGACAGGGGAGGATTCACCCCTCCACTTT. This gives the protein CASSLGTGEDSPLHF. The whole variable domain, filled in from reference TRBV28 and TRBJ1-6, reads DVKVTQSSRYLVKRTGEKVFLECVQDMDHENMFWYRQDPGLGLRLIYFSYDVKMKEKGDIPEGYSVSREKKERFSLILESASTNQTSMYLCASSLGTGEDSPLHFGNGTRLTVT.